This note documents a single T cell receptor (beta chain) sequence. Its antigen is unknown. Germline CDR1 reads SGHRS; CDR2 reads YFSETQ. The V and J ends lost 4 bases and 0 bases, in that order; junction bases with no gene match: 1. The CDR3 is 14 residues long. The sample is drawn from a study of cytomegalovirus exposure and HLA in healthy donors. Broader study findings: Further analysis, carried out later, found HLA-associated TCR beta chains more clonally expanded than equally common other chains. Most TCR beta V segments were productive about 87% or about 30% of the time in an earlier analysis. Both high specificity and high sensitivity reportedly marked the classifier's diagnosis of cytomegalovirus status.

This PCR relied on a set of 60 Vbeta primers and 13 Jbeta primers. Per the original data handling: In a later analysis, the count reached 75 million to 90 million unique TCR beta chains, with 10 million to 11 million shared. The table came from immunoSEQ multiplex PCR; TCRdb's copy has only in-frame clones and leaves some out. That table gives V, J and clone size, and the DNA gave D and trimming. The sample lists 55,000 to 80,000 clones; 65% to 85% were seen once. The chain joins TRBV5-1 to TRBJ1-1; 9 nucleotides match TRBD1. The sequence was collected from a young woman in good health and CMV-seronegative. Specimen: PBMCs. CDR3 bases: TGCGCCAGCAGCGGGACAGGGATGAACACTGAAGCTTTCTTT. It specifies CASSGTGMNTEAFF. Drawing the rest from reference TRBV5-1 and TRBJ1-1, the complete variable domain is KAGVTQTPRYLIKTRGQQVTLSCSPISGHRSVSWYQQTPGQGLQFLFEYFSETQRNKGNFPGRFSGRQFSNSRSEMNVSTLELGDSALYLCASSGTGMNTEAFFGQGTRLTVV.